This T cell receptor beta chain stems from a study of OX40 agonist ivuxolimab in advanced cancers. Study observations and caveats: More expanded clones were seen, on average, in CD8+ T cells than in CD4+.

Comment on this clone: Its target is not known.

This table comes from immunoSEQ multiplex PCR, and its TCRdb copy is limited to in-frame clones, with some not included. The table shows about 18,000 clones, with 80% to 90% occurring only once. Per germline, CDR1 LGHNA and CDR2 YNFKEQ. CDR3 length equals 14 residues. The germline V and J ends were trimmed by 4 bases and 0 bases, with 7 bases remaining between them. The chain joins TRBV4-2 to TRBJ1-3; D gene unclear. The sequence derives from an adult with an advanced solid tumor such as melanoma, head and neck, liver or kidney cancer. The sample was CD4+ or CD8+ T cells sorted from blood, taken in a trial of the OX40 agonist ivuxolimab. The CDR3 nucleotides read TGTGCCAGCAGCCCGGTAGACTCTGGAAACACCATATATTTT. This gives the protein CASSPVDSGNTIYF.